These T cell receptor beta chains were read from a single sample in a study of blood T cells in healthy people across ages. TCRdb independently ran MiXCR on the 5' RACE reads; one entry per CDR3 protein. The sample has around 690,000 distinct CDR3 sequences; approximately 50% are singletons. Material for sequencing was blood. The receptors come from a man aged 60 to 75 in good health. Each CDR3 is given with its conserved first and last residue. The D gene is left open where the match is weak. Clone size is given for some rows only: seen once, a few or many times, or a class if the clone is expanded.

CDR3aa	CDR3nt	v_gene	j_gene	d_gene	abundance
CASSPRTGAAETQYF	TGCGCCAGCAGCCCAAGGACAGGTGCGGCGGAGACCCAGTACTTC	TRBV5-1	TRBJ2-5	TRBD1	few
CSANSGNRGNEQFF	TGCAGCGCCAATAGCGGGAACCGGGGGAATGAGCAGTTCTTC	TRBV29-1	TRBJ2-1	TRBD2	many
CASSLARLKSSYEQYF	TGTGCCAGCAGCTTGGCCAGACTGAAGAGCTCCTACGAGCAGTACTTC	TRBV5-4	TRBJ2-7	NA	NA
CSARIAEETQYF	TGCAGTGCCCGGATAGCTGAGGAGACCCAGTACTTC	TRBV20-1	TRBJ2-5	NA	NA
CSAGGQWSSYNEQFF	TGCAGTGCCGGCGGACAGTGGAGCTCCTACAATGAGCAGTTCTTC	TRBV20-1	TRBJ2-1	NA	NA
CASSLGLGEKLFF	TGTGCCAGCAGCTTAGGCCTGGGAGAAAAACTGTTTTTT	TRBV7-9	TRBJ1-4	NA	few
CSVGRDSTDTQYF	TGCAGCGTCGGCCGGGACAGCACAGATACGCAGTATTTT	TRBV29-1	TRBJ2-3	NA	NA
CSVEGPQLYTF	TGCAGCGTTGAAGGTCCCCAACTGTACACCTTC	TRBV29-1	TRBJ1-2	NA	NA
CASSYRGAETQYF	TGTGCCAGCAGTTACAGGGGGGCAGAGACCCAGTACTTC	TRBV12-3/TRBV12-4	TRBJ2-5	TRBD1	few
CASASGGRETQYF	TGTGCCAGCGCTAGCGGGGGGCGGGAGACCCAGTACTTC	TRBV6-1	TRBJ2-5	TRBD2	many
CASSSKTSGSNNEQFF	TGTGCCAGCAGCTCCAAGACTAGCGGGAGCAACAATGAGCAGTTCTTC	TRBV7-9	TRBJ2-1	TRBD2	NA
CASSGTGTGWETQYF	TGCGCCAGCAGCGGTACCGGGACAGGGTGGGAGACCCAGTACTTC	TRBV5-1	TRBJ2-5	TRBD1	NA
CASSPLRAAGGHNEQFF	TGTGCCAGCAGCCCCCTCCGCGCTGCGGGGGGCCACAATGAGCAGTTCTTC	TRBV14	TRBJ2-1	TRBD2	few
CSASPFLAGVVNEQFF	TGCAGTGCTAGTCCCTTCCTAGCGGGTGTTGTGAATGAGCAGTTCTTC	TRBV20-1	TRBJ2-1	TRBD2	NA
CASSVDTDRGSYEQYF	TGTGCCAGCAGCGTAGATACTGACAGGGGGTCCTACGAGCAGTACTTC	TRBV9	TRBJ2-7	TRBD1	NA
CASSYVAGAYEQYF	TGTGCCAGCAGTTACGTGGCAGGAGCCTACGAGCAGTACTTC	TRBV6-2/TRBV6-3	TRBJ2-7	NA	NA
CSARDRGTDNYGYTF	TGCAGTGCTAGAGATCGCGGGACAGACAATTATGGCTACACCTTC	TRBV20-1	TRBJ1-2	TRBD1	NA
CASSLVGGGEQFF	TGTGCCAGCAGCTTAGTGGGCGGGGGGGAGCAGTTCTTC	TRBV12-3/TRBV12-4	TRBJ2-1	TRBD2	NA
CASSQVKGPQETQYF	TGTGCCAGCAGCCAAGTTAAGGGACCTCAAGAGACCCAGTACTTC	TRBV3-1	TRBJ2-5	NA	NA
CASSFFETQYF	TGTGCCAGCAGCTTTTTTGAGACCCAGTACTTC	TRBV7-2	TRBJ2-5	NA	few
CASSTALTGAKNIQYF	TGTGCCAGCAGCACTGCCCTTACAGGAGCCAAGAACATTCAGTACTTC	TRBV25-1	TRBJ2-4	NA	NA
CASSLSRGGLGEQFF	TGTGCCAGCAGCTTGAGCCGGGGGGGCCTGGGAGAGCAGTTCTTC	TRBV7-2	TRBJ2-1	TRBD2	NA
CASSFPGDQPQHF	TGTGCCAGCAGCTTCCCGGGGGACCAGCCCCAGCATTTT	TRBV7-8	TRBJ1-5	NA	NA
CASSLTGRGGDTQYF	TGCGCCAGCAGCCTCACGGGACGGGGGGGAGATACGCAGTATTTT	TRBV5-1	TRBJ2-3	TRBD2	NA
CASSLTQGQETQYF	TGCGCCAGCAGCTTGACCCAGGGGCAAGAGACCCAGTACTTC	TRBV5-1	TRBJ2-5	NA	NA
CSARVTEAFF	TGCAGTGCTAGAGTCACTGAAGCTTTCTTT	TRBV20-1	TRBJ1-1	NA	few
CASSLGQGGNQPQHF	TGCGCCAGCAGCTTGGGACAGGGAGGTAATCAGCCCCAGCATTTT	TRBV5-1	TRBJ1-5	TRBD1	NA
CARKTGDYEQYF	TGCGCCAGGAAAACAGGGGACTACGAGCAGTACTTC	TRBV5-1	TRBJ2-7	TRBD1	once
CSARDRNGRVVRDEQFF	TGCAGTGCTAGAGATAGGAATGGGAGAGTAGTTCGCGATGAGCAGTTCTTC	TRBV20-1	TRBJ2-1	NA	NA
CAISHTRGAQETQYF	TGTGCCATCAGTCACACACGGGGGGCACAAGAGACCCAGTACTTC	TRBV10-3	TRBJ2-5	NA	NA
CASSVKDRDEQYF	TGTGCCAGCAGCGTAAAAGACAGGGACGAGCAGTACTTC	TRBV7-2	TRBJ2-7	TRBD1	NA
CSVGLAGPYNEQFF	TGCAGCGTTGGACTAGCGGGGCCCTACAATGAGCAGTTCTTC	TRBV29-1	TRBJ2-1	TRBD2	NA
CASSLGAADVDTQYF	TGTGCCAGCAGCTTAGGGGCAGCAGACGTAGATACGCAGTATTTT	TRBV7-9	TRBJ2-3	NA	NA
CATADSSYNSPLHF	TGTGCCACCGCGGACAGCTCCTATAATTCACCCCTCCACTTT	TRBV25-1	TRBJ1-6	NA	NA
CSAYADGNEKLFF	TGCAGTGCATATGCGGACGGTAATGAAAAACTGTTTTTT	TRBV20-1	TRBJ1-4	NA	NA
CASSLSGGSSGANVLTF	TGTGCCAGCAGTCTATCTGGCGGGAGCTCTGGGGCCAACGTCCTGACTTTC	TRBV6-1	TRBJ2-6	TRBD2	few
CASSQGGRAVNQPQHF	TGCGCCAGCAGCCAAGGGGGCAGGGCCGTCAATCAGCCCCAGCATTTT	TRBV4-1	TRBJ1-5	NA	many
CASSPGGTGANEQFF	TGCGCCAGCAGCCCTGGAGGGACAGGGGCCAATGAGCAGTTCTTC	TRBV5-1	TRBJ2-1	TRBD1	few
CASSLAGTGGSYEQYF	TGTGCCAGCAGCTTAGCCGGGACAGGGGGTTCCTACGAGCAGTACTTC	TRBV5-5	TRBJ2-7	TRBD1	NA
CASSVSGEKLFF	TGTGCCAGCAGCGTATCAGGGGAAAAACTGTTTTTT	TRBV9	TRBJ1-4	NA	few
CASSYTHRGTQYF	TGTGCCAGCAGTTACACTCACAGGGGAACGCAGTATTTT	TRBV28	TRBJ2-3	TRBD1	NA
CASSLGGVPEKLFF	TGTGCCAGCAGCTTAGGGGGGGTACCCGAAAAACTGTTTTTT	TRBV7-9	TRBJ1-4	NA	NA
CASSYPAGAPLNTGELFF	TGTGCCAGCAGTTACCCAGCGGGGGCCCCCCTAAACACCGGGGAGCTGTTTTTT	TRBV6-5	TRBJ2-2	TRBD2	once
CASSLAVEETQYF	TGTGCCAGCAGCCTGGCGGTAGAAGAGACCCAGTACTTC	TRBV4-2	TRBJ2-5	NA	many
CASSLMGGANTGELFF	TGTGCCAGCAGCCTCATGGGGGGGGCGAACACCGGGGAGCTGTTTTTT	TRBV13	TRBJ2-2	TRBD2	NA
CSAPAGGVRETQYF	TGCAGTGCGCCGGCCGGGGGAGTGCGCGAGACCCAGTACTTC	TRBV20-1	TRBJ2-5	NA	NA
CASSLGRGNNYGYTF	TGTGCCAGCAGCTTGGGGAGGGGGAACAACTATGGCTACACCTTC	TRBV5-8	TRBJ1-2	NA	NA
CASSLQGSPAEQYF	TGTGCCAGCAGCCTCCAGGGATCCCCCGCCGAGCAGTACTTC	TRBV9	TRBJ2-7	NA	NA
CSAEGGGAETQYF	TGCAGTGCCGAAGGGGGGGGGGCAGAGACCCAGTACTTC	TRBV20-1	TRBJ2-5	NA	NA
CASSQSQVSGETQYF	TGTGCCAGCAGCCAAAGCCAGGTTTCGGGAGAGACCCAGTACTTC	TRBV3-1	TRBJ2-5	NA	NA